This TCR beta chain was documented in a study of blood T cells in healthy people across ages. With each sample, at least 5 micrograms of total RNA were extracted. Trimming cost V 4 bases and J 5 bases, with 14 bases left between them. CDR3 size: 15 residues. Germline CDR1 is WNHNN and CDR2 is SYGVQD (reference sequence). Alongside a J-beta primer mix, a sample-barcoded 5' primer served in a second PCR lasting roughly 7 to 11 cycles. In TCRdb, the 5' RACE reads were re-called with MiXCR into one record per CDR3 protein. The sample contains about 1.5 million distinct CDR3 sequences, 42% of which appear only once. This clonotype was counted only a few times.

The J gene is TRBJ2-2, the V gene TRBV10-1; the D is unclear. This clonotype was sampled from a woman aged 18-29 years in good health. Material for sequencing was blood. CDR3 in amino acids: CASSGEGRRTGELFF. In DNA form, the CDR3 reads TGCGCCAGCAGTGGGGAAGGCCGTAGGACCGGGGAGCTGTTTTTT.